Described below is a single T cell receptor beta chain sequence and its context. This sample is drawn from a study of shared clonotypes between healthy human individuals. Across the study: The donors, two women and three men, were aged 18 to 49.

Sequenced by immunoSEQ multiplex PCR; TCRdb stores in-frame clones only, minus some. The top ten hold around 0.14% of the sample, which has 2 million to 3 million clones, about 92% seen once. The V end lost 3 bases, the J end lost 9 bases, and 14 bases lay between the germline ends. CDR3 length: 12 amino acids. CDR1 is GTSNPN, CDR2 SVGIG, per germline (reference sequence). Sequencing input: naive CD4+ T cells sorted from blood. Stated subset: CD45RA+ positively selected. This sequence originates from a man between 18 and 29 years old in good health. The V gene is TRBV30, the J gene TRBJ2-5, with unresolved D. The CDR3 here is CAWSASVGAQYF. The CDR3 DNA follows: TGTGCCTGGAGCGCCAGCGTTGGGGCCCAGTACTTC.